What follows are 30 T cell receptor beta chains derived from one specimen sequenced in a study of T cells after yellow fever vaccination (dated by TCRdb to between 2018 and 2021). The label giving this sample's treatment or condition can be read as: live attenuated yellow fever vaccine strain. The protocol used for the library was 5' RACE. TCRdb records Illumina HiSeq 2500 as the sequencer. TCRdb reprocessed the public reads (quality trimming at Q25 with fastp, clone calling with MiXCR) and kept in-frame beta chains. Rows are unified per CDR3 protein, each entry keeping the most common DNA and genes. In this sample the table shows under 600,000 distinct CDR3 sequences, roughly 13% of which occur a single time. The ten biggest clones cover over 11% of the sample. The sequencing used PBMCs, collected on the day of the yellow fever booster vaccination. Receptors originate from a man under 40 who received the YFV17D yellow fever vaccine.

The table lists this clonotype with a few counts. This sequence joins TRBV5-1 and TRBJ2-5; TRBD2 might be the D (5 bases). The CDR3 runs 15 residues. CDR1 SGHRS and CDR2 YFSETQ come from the germline V gene. The germline V and J ends were trimmed by 0 bases and 5 bases, with 14 bases remaining between them. The CDR3 region is CASSLGPQRRETQYF. CDR3 in DNA: TGCGCCAGCAGCTTGGGGCCTCAAAGGAGGGAGACCCAGTACTTC.

The chain's CDR3 is CASSPPLGDYEAFF. The CDR3 DNA sequence: TGTGCCAGCTCACCACCTCTAGGAGACTATGAAGCTTTCTTT. The chain employs TRBV18 and TRBJ1-1; D unresolved. V gave up 0 bases and J gave up 7 bases, with 12 bases separating them. Germline values: CDR1 KGHSH, CDR2 LQKENI. This CDR3 is built from 14 residues.

This sequence joins TRBV7-2 and TRBJ2-1; 10 bases fit TRBD2. CDR1 and CDR2 (germline): SGHTA, FQGNSA. With 5 bases clipped from V and 8 bases from J, the junction kept 9 bases outside the gene matches. The length of the CDR3 is 15 residues. The CDR3 protein is CASSNRAGGHYEQFF. CDR3 nucleotides: TGTGCCAGCAGCAATAGAGCGGGAGGGCATTATGAGCAGTTCTTC.

The CDR3 spells CATSQGNSYTGELFF. As DNA, the CDR3 is TGTGCCACCTCCCAAGGCAACAGCTACACCGGGGAGCTGTTTTTT. This sequence joins TRBV3-1 and TRBJ2-2; no definite D call. The V and J ends lost 10 bases and 3 bases respectively, with 18 bases between them. The CDR3 is 15 amino acids. Per germline, CDR1 LGHDT and CDR2 YNNKEL (reference sequence).

The genes are TRBV5-6 and TRBJ2-1, with 7 bases matching TRBD1. CDR1 is SGHDT and CDR2 is YYEEEE in the germline V gene. The CDR3 consists of 14 residues. The trim removed 3 bases at V and 9 bases at J, leaving 9 bases unmatched. In DNA form, the CDR3 reads TGTGCCAGCAGCTCCCACAGGGGAAAGAGTGAGCAGTTCTTC. Its protein product is CASSSHRGKSEQFF.

This clonotype showed up just once. The J gene is TRBJ2-5, the V gene TRBV12-3 or TRBV12-4, with D maybe TRBD2 (6 bases). The V end lost 1 base, the J end lost 5 bases, and 17 bases lay between the germline ends. The CDR3 spans 16 residues. CDR3 sequence reads: CASSLDEQAGGETQYF. The DNA for the CDR3 is TGTGCCAGCAGTTTAGATGAACAGGCCGGAGGGGAGACCCAGTACTTC.

This clonotype was seen at least ten times. The V gene is TRBV12-3 or TRBV12-4, the J gene TRBJ1-2; D may be TRBD1 (6 bases). Trimming took off 8 bases at V and 8 bases at J, with 12 bases between the two ends. CDR3 length: 11 residues. The CDR3 DNA is TGTGCCAGCGGGGACACCGGCGGCTACACCTTC. Protein sequence: CASGDTGGYTF.

The chain employs TRBV4-3 and TRBJ2-1; TRBD2 aligns across 9 bases. The CDR3 runs to 14 residues. Per the germline V gene, CDR1 is LGHNA and CDR2 is YSLEER. V dropped 4 bases and J dropped 6; count of bases not matched to a gene: 4. CDR3 DNA sequence: TGCGCCAGCAGCCTGGCGGGGGGGGCCAATGAGCAGTTCTTC. Its protein is CASSLAGGANEQFF.

V and J are TRBV6-1 and TRBJ2-1; the D is unclear. CDR1 and CDR2 (germline): MNHNS, SASEGT. The CDR3 sequence is 13 residues long. The V end lost 6 bases, the J end lost 2 bases, and 8 bases lay between the germline ends. The CDR3 loop reads CASRLGTYNEQFF. CDR3 nucleotide sequence: TGTGCCAGCAGGCTAGGGACCTACAATGAGCAGTTCTTC.

The chain joins TRBV12-3 or TRBV12-4 to TRBJ2-1; 10 bases line up with TRBD2. V shed 5 bases, J shed 10 bases, and the junction held 14 bases outside the gene matches. The CDR3 is 16 residues long. CDR3 residues: CASSPPASGSWGEQFF. Here the CDR3 DNA reads TGTGCCAGCAGTCCACCGGCTAGCGGGAGTTGGGGCGAGCAGTTCTTC.

The genes are TRBV20-1 and TRBJ2-7; TRBD2 agrees at 11 bases. The CDR3 contains 15 residues. Germline CDR1 and CDR2: DFQATT and SNEGSKA (reference sequence). The ends lost 5 bases at V and 1 base at J; junction bases unmatched: 7. The CDR3 coding sequence is TGCAGTGCTGGATTGACTAGCGGGATATCCTACGAGCAGTACTTC. Its protein product is CSAGLTSGISYEQYF.

In its sample, this clonotype was seen a few times. The chain employs TRBV5-1 and TRBJ2-7; 7 positions match TRBD1. CDR3 length equals 13 residues. The trim removed 4 bases at V and 4 bases at J, leaving 5 bases unmatched. CDR1 and CDR2 (germline): SGHRS, YFSETQ. CDR3 protein: CASSRDSGYEQYF. CDR3 DNA sequence: TGCGCCAGCAGCCGGGACAGTGGGTACGAGCAGTACTTC.

The genes are TRBV5-1 and TRBJ2-7; D is possibly TRBD2 (6 bases). CDR1 is SGHRS, CDR2 YFSETQ, per germline. The CDR3 runs to 14 residues. Trimming pared 8 bases from V and 9 bases from J, leaving 24 bases between. CDR3 coding DNA: TGCGCCAGTGATACAGCCTTCATAACCGGGAGGCAGTACTTC. Translation gives CASDTAFITGRQYF.

The genes are TRBV6-2 or TRBV6-3 and TRBJ2-7; 7 positions agree with TRBD1. CDR1 is MNHEY and CDR2 is SVGEGT in the germline V gene. There are 17 residues in the CDR3. J gave up 0 bases and V 6 bases, and 14 bases lay outside the gene matches. DNA of the CDR3: TGTGCCAGCAGACCGGGACAGTTTTCATCTCTCTCCTACGAGCAGTACTTC. This codes for CASRPGQFSSLSYEQYF.

The genes are TRBV30 and TRBJ1-2, with D unresolved. The ends were cut back, 4 bases at V and 4 bases at J, with 13 bases in the middle. The V gene's germline CDR1 is GTSNPN and CDR2 SVGIG (reference sequence). The CDR3 has 13 residues. This CDR3 is CAWIHEPTYGYTF. The CDR3 DNA is TGTGCCTGGATCCACGAGCCCACCTATGGCTACACCTTC. Combining the CDR3 with reference TRBV30 and TRBJ1-2 gives the whole variable domain SQTIHQWPATLVQPVGSPLSLECTVEGTSNPNLYWYRQAAGRGLQLLFYSVGIGQISSEVPQNLSASRPQDRQFILSSKKLLLSDSGFYLCAWIHEPTYGYTFGSGTRLTVV.

The table lists this clonotype with a few counts. The rearrangement links TRBV5-1 to TRBJ2-7, with 7 nucleotides matching TRBD2. CDR1 and CDR2 (germline): SGHRS, YFSETQ. After removal of 4 bases from V and 4 bases from J, the junction contained 14 bases not matched to a gene. The CDR3 extends over 16 amino acids. CDR3 protein: CASSETEQGGFYEQYF. CDR3 coding DNA: TGCGCCAGCAGCGAAACCGAGCAGGGAGGGTTTTACGAGCAGTACTTC.

The chain employs TRBV6-1 and TRBJ2-7, with D perhaps TRBD2 (6 bases). From germline, CDR1 is MNHNS and CDR2 SASEGT. V was cut by 6 bases and J by 3 bases, with 27 bases left in between. The CDR3 sequence is 18 residues long. CDR3 sequence (DNA): TGTGCCAGCAGATCCCTACCAACTTCCTCTCTAGCGAACTACGAGCAGTACTTC. Its protein is CASRSLPTSSLANYEQYF.

The table lists this clonotype with a few counts. The chain's CDR3 is CASSPDTGVHEQFF. CDR3 coding DNA: TGTGCCAGCAGCCCAGATACGGGAGTTCATGAGCAGTTCTTC. V is TRBV11-2 and J is TRBJ2-1, with D possibly being TRBD2 (6 bases). With 5 bases removed from V and 8 bases from J, the gap between germline ends came to 16 bases. CDR3 size: 14 residues. CDR1 is SGHAT and CDR2 is FQNNGV in the germline V gene.

The chain employs TRBV25-1 and TRBJ2-7; 7 nucleotides align to TRBD1. V lost 2 bases and J lost 5; bases outside the gene matches: 9. The CDR3 runs 15 residues. The germline gives CDR1 MGHDK, CDR2 SYGVNS. The CDR3 coding sequence is TGTGCCAGCAGTGAAAGGGGGCAGGGAAGCCACGAGCAGTACTTC. Translating gives CASSERGQGSHEQYF.

V and J are TRBV23-1 and TRBJ2-4; TRBD1 agrees at 7 bases. TRBV23-1 is identified as an open reading frame with a role that is uncertain. The CDR3 is 18 residues long. V shed 2 bases, J shed 0 bases, and the junction held 10 bases outside the gene matches. The CDR3 nucleotides read TGCGCCAGCAGTCAACAAGGGGGCGAGACGAAAGCCAAAAACATTCAGTACTTC. Translation gives CASSQQGGETKAKNIQYF.

This clonotype was seen many times. V is TRBV19 and J is TRBJ2-1; D is unclear. This CDR3 comprises 14 residues. Per germline, CDR1 LNHDA and CDR2 SQIVND (reference sequence). V lost 8 bases and J 0 bases, leaving 11 bases between the germline ends. The CDR3 protein is CASSLRGSYNEQFF. In DNA form, the CDR3 reads TGTGCCAGTTCCCTTCGAGGCTCCTACAATGAGCAGTTCTTC.

This clonotype was picked up a small number of times. The chain uses TRBV20-1 and TRBJ2-3; 7 bases are shared with TRBD1. From germline, CDR1 is DFQATT and CDR2 SNEGSKA (reference sequence). The CDR3 runs to 13 residues. V lost 5 bases and J lost 6; bases outside the gene matches: 8. The CDR3 DNA reads as TGCAGTGCTGAGACAGGGAGCAGGGATACGCAGTATTTT. Translation gives CSAETGSRDTQYF.

Details on this clonotype: The junction shows a germline mismatch at one end, possibly a read error. This chain connects TRBV19 to TRBJ1-5; D perhaps matches TRBD1 (6 bases). Germline V gene sequence: CDR1 LNHDA, CDR2 SQIVND (reference sequence). The CDR3 runs 16 residues. The CDR3 DNA is TGTGCCAGTAGTCAGACCTCCCCAGGGGCTGGTCAGCCCCAGCACTTT. This sequence encodes CASSQTSPGAGQPQHF.

This clonotype was detected many times. J is TRBJ2-7 and V is TRBV20-1; D gene unclear. Looked up from germline, CDR1 is DFQATT and CDR2 is SNEGSKA (reference sequence). The ends were cut back, 3 bases at V and 4 bases at J, with 7 bases in the middle. CDR3 length equals 11 residues. In DNA form, the CDR3 reads TGCAGTGCTAGGAAGGAGTACGAGCAGTACTTC. Amino acids: CSARKEYEQYF.

A single count supports this clonotype. This chain joins TRBV29-1 and TRBJ2-3, with D tentatively TRBD1 (5 bases). Trimming pared 3 bases from V and 3 bases from J, leaving 10 bases between. The CDR3 runs 13 residues. Per germline, CDR1 SQVTM and CDR2 ANQGSEA. DNA for the CDR3: TGCAGCGTTGACAGGGATGGGACAGATACGCAGTATTTT. This translates into CSVDRDGTDTQYF.

The chain joins TRBV4-3 to TRBJ2-3, with 8 positions matching TRBD2. The germline V gene encodes CDR1 LGHNA and CDR2 YSLEER. This CDR3 comprises 16 residues. The V and J ends lost 7 bases and 3 bases, in that order; junction bases with no gene match: 12. In DNA, the CDR3 is TGCGCCAGCAAGACACGGGAGGGCGTCGGGACAGATACGCAGTATTTT. It translates to CASKTREGVGTDTQYF.

This clonotype was seen more than once but under ten times. V is TRBV9 and J is TRBJ1-1, with 11 bases matching TRBD1. The J segment lost 0 bases and the V segment lost 3 bases, leaving 4 bases of the junction unmatched. The CDR3 extends over 16 amino acids. From germline, CDR1 is SGDLS and CDR2 YYNGEE. The CDR3 sequence: CASSAPGQGVNTEAFF. CDR3 nucleotide sequence: TGTGCCAGCAGCGCACCGGGACAGGGGGTGAACACTGAAGCTTTCTTT.

This chain links TRBV15 with TRBJ2-7; D is tentatively TRBD1 or TRBD2 (5 bases each). This CDR3 spans 15 amino acids. Germline V lookup: CDR1 LNHNV, CDR2 YYDKDF (reference sequence). V lost 0 bases and J 4 bases, leaving 13 bases between the germline ends. CDR3 sequence (DNA): TGTGCCACCAGCAGAGATCCAGGGACGGCATACGAGCAGTACTTC. The encoded protein is CATSRDPGTAYEQYF.

The chain recombines TRBV3-1 with TRBJ1-6; TRBD1 aligns across 8 bases. The CDR3 sequence is 13 residues long. From germline, CDR1 is LGHDT and CDR2 YNNKEL (reference sequence). V dropped 1 base and J dropped 11; count of bases not matched to a gene: 1. DNA of the CDR3: TGTGCCAGCAGCCAAGTACAGGGGGCACCCCTCCACTTT. It yields the protein CASSQVQGAPLHF.

The chain employs TRBV12-3 or TRBV12-4 and TRBJ1-3; D may be TRBD1 (5 bases). V was pared by 6 bases and J by 4 bases, with 13 bases between. The CDR3 is made up of 14 amino acids. CDR3 bases: TGTGCCAGCAGCCGGGCAGGGTCCGGAAACACCATATATTTT. It yields the protein CASSRAGSGNTIYF.